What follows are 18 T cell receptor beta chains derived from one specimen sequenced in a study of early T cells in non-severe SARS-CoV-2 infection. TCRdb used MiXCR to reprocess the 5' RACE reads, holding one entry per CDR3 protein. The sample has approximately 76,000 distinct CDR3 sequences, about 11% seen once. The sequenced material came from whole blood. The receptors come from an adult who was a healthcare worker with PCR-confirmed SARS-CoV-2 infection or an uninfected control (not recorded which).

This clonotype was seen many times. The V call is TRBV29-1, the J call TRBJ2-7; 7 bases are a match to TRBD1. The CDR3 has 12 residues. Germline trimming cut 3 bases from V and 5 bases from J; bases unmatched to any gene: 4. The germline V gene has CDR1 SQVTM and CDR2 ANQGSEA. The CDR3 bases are TGCAGCGTTGAGGCAGGGGGACACGAGCAGTACTTC. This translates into CSVEAGGHEQYF.

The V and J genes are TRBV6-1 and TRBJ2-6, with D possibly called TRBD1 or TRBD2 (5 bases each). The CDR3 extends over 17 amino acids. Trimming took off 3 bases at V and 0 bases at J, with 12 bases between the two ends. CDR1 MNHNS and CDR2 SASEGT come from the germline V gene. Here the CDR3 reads CASSERGRISGANVLTF. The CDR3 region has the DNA TGTGCCAGCAGTGAGAGGGGTCGGATCTCTGGGGCCAACGTCCTGACTTTC.

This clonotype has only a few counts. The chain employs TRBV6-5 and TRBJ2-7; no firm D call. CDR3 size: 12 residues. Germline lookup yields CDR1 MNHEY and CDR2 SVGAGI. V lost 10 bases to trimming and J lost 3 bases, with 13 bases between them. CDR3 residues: CATQSPGYEQYF. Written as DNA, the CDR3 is TGTGCCACCCAATCCCCTGGCTACGAGCAGTACTTC.

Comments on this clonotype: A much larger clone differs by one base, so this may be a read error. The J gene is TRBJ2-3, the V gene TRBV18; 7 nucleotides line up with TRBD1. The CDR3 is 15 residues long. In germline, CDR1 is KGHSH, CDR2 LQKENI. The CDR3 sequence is CASSPGQVSVDTRYF. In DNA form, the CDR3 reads TGTGCCAGCTCACCTGGACAGGTTTCCGTGGATACGCGGTATTTT.

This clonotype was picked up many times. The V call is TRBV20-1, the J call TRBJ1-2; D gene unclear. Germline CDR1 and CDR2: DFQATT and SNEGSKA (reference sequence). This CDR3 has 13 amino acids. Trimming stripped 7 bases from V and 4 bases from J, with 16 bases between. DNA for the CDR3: TGCAGTGTAGTAGGCGGCCGCTTCTATGGCTACACCTTC. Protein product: CSVVGGRFYGYTF.

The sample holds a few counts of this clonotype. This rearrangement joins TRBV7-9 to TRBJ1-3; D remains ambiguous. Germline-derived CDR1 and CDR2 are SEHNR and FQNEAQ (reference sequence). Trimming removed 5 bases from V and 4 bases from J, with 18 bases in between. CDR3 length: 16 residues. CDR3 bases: TGTGCCAGCAGCAACCGGGATCCAGACTCCGGAAACACCATATATTTT. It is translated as CASSNRDPDSGNTIYF.

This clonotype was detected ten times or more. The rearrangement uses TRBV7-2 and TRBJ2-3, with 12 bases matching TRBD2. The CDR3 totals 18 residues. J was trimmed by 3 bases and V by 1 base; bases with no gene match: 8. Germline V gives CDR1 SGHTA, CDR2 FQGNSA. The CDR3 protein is CASSLVLAGGLTTDTQYF. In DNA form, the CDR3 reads TGTGCCAGCAGCTTAGTTCTAGCGGGGGGGCTCACGACAGATACGCAGTATTTT.

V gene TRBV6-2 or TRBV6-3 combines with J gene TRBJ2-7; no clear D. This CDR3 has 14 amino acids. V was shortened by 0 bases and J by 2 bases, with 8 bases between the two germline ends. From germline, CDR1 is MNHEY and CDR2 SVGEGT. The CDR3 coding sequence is TGTGCCAGCAGTTACTCCAGACCCCCCTACGAGCAGTACTTC. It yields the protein CASSYSRPPYEQYF.

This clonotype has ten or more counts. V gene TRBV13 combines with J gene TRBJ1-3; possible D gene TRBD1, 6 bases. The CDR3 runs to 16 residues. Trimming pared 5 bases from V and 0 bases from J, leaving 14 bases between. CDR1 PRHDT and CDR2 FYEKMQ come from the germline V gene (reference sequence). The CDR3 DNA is TGTGCCAGCAGCCCGGGACACATATACTCTGGAAACACCATATATTTT. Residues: CASSPGHIYSGNTIYF.

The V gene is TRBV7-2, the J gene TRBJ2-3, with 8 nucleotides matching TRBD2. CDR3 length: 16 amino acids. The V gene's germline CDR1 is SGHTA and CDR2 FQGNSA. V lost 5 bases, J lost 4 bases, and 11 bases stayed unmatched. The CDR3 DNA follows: TGTGCCAGCAGCCAGGCGAGCGGGGGATCGGCAGATACGCAGTATTTT. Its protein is CASSQASGGSADTQYF.

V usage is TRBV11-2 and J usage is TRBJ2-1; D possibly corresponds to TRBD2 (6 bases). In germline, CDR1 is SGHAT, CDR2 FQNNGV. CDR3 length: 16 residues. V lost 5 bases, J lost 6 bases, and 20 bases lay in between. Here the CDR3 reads CASSPEPLALINEQFF. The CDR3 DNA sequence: TGTGCCAGCAGCCCGGAACCTCTAGCGTTAATCAATGAGCAGTTCTTC. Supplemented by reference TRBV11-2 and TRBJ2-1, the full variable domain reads EAGVAQSPRYKIIEKRQSVAFWCNPISGHATLYWYQQILGQGPKLLIQFQNNGVVDDSQLPKDRFSAERLKGVDSTLKIQPAKLEDSAVYLCASSPEPLALINEQFFGPGTRLTVL.

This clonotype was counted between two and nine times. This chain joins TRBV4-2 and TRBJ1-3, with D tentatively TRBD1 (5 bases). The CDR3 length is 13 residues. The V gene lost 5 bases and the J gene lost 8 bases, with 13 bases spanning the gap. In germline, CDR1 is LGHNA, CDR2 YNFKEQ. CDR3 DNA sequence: TGTGCCAGCAGCGGGGCGGACGTAGACACCATATATTTT. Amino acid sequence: CASSGADVDTIYF.

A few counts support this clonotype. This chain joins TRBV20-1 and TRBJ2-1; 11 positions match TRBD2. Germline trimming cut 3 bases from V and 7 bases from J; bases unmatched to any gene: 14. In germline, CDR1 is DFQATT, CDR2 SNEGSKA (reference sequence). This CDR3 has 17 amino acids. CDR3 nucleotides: TGCAGTGCTAGTCCTCCCCTCCTAGCGGGGGGCAGGAATGAGCAGTTCTTC. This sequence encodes CSASPPLLAGGRNEQFF.

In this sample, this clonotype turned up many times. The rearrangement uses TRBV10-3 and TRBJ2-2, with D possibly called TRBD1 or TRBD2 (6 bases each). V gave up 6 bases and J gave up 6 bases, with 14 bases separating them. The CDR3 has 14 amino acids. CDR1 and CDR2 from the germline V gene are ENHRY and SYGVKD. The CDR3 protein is CAISGWGAAGELFF. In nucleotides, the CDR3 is TGTGCCATCAGCGGGTGGGGGGCTGCCGGGGAGCTGTTTTTT.

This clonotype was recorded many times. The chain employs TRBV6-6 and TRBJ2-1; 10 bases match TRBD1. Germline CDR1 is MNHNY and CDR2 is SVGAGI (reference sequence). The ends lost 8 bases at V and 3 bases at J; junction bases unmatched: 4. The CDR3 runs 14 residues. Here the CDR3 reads CASGDRGLYNEQFF. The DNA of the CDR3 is TGTGCCAGCGGGGACAGGGGACTCTACAATGAGCAGTTCTTC.

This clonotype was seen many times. The CDR3 spells CASSRGQGGNVLTF. Written as DNA, the CDR3 is TGTGCCAGCAGCCGGGGACAGGGGGGGAACGTCCTGACTTTC. The V gene is TRBV7-2, the J gene TRBJ2-6, with TRBD1 matching over 11 bases. Germline CDR1 SGHTA, CDR2 FQGNSA. Trimming at V came to 5 bases and at J to 10 bases, leaving 4 bases not matched to a gene. The CDR3 is made up of 14 amino acids.

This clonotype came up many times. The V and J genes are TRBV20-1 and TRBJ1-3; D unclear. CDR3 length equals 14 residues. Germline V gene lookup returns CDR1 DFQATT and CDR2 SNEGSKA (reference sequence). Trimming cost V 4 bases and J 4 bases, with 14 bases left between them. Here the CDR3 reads CSAIDKIFGNTIYF. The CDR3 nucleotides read TGCAGTGCTATAGACAAGATCTTCGGAAACACCATATATTTT.

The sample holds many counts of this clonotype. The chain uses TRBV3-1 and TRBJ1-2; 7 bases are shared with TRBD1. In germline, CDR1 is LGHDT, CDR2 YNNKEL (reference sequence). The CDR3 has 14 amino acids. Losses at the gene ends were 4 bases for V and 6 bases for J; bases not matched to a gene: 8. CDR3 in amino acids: CASSLQGGADGYTF. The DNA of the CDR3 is TGTGCCAGCAGCCTCCAGGGGGGGGCGGATGGCTACACCTTC.